This is a list of T cell receptor beta chains from one sample in a study of Ad26.COV2.S vaccination and SARS-CoV-2 variants. Data came from immunoSEQ multiplex PCR; TCRdb stores just in-frame clones and leaves some out. The sample carries some 450,000 clones, 90% recorded once. Specimen: peripheral blood, collected in a trial of Ad26.COV2.S vaccine versus placebo. The source of these receptors is a person between 18 and 59 years old who received the Ad26.COV2.S COVID-19 vaccine or a placebo. The CDR3 runs from the conserved cysteine through the conserved F or W. The order of the fields is V gene, D gene, clone size, J gene, CDR3 DNA, CDR3 protein. A D gene is named only where the DNA matches it firmly. Clone sizes are given selectively: once, few, many, or a class where the clone is expanded.

TRBV28,.,.,TRBJ1-6,TGTGCCAGCACCCCGGTGTGGGGCGGTAATTCACCCCTCCACTTT,CASTPVWGGNSPLHF
TRBV29-1,.,few,TRBJ2-5,TGCAGCGCAAAGGGGGGTTCCGAGACCCAGTACTTC,CSAKGGSETQYF
TRBV28,.,.,TRBJ2-3,TGTGCCAGCAATCTCCAAGAGGGTACGCAGTATTTT,CASNLQEGTQYF
TRBV7-9,.,.,TRBJ1-2,TGTGCCAGCAGCTTCTCCCTCCCGACATCAGCTAACTATGGCTACACCTTC,CASSFSLPTSANYGYTF
TRBV27,TRBD2,.,TRBJ2-3,TGTGCCAGCAGTAGCGGCGGGAGGGGCCCAGATACGCAGTATTTT,CASSSGGRGPDTQYF
TRBV25-1,TRBD2,.,TRBJ2-5,TGTGCCACCCGGACTAGCGCGTACCAAGAGACCCAGTACTTC,CATRTSAYQETQYF
TRBV4-3,.,.,TRBJ2-1,TGCGCCAGCAGCCAAGCCCGGTCTAGGGTCAATGAGCAGTTCTTC,CASSQARSRVNEQFF
TRBV19,TRBD1,.,TRBJ2-7,TGTGCCAGTAGCCACAGGGGGGGACAGGGGATCTACGAGCAGTACTTC,CASSHRGGQGIYEQYF
TRBV18,.,.,TRBJ2-5,TGTGCCAGCTCACCACCGATCGGGGGCCAAGAGACCCAGTACTTC,CASSPPIGGQETQYF
TRBV11-2,.,.,TRBJ2-7,TGTGCCAGCAGCTTAGGGGGTTGGGGCACCTACGAGCAGTACTTC,CASSLGGWGTYEQYF
TRBV29-1,.,few,TRBJ2-1,TGCAGCGTTGCACGACACAATGAGCAGTTCTTC,CSVARHNEQFF
TRBV7-6,.,.,TRBJ2-1,TGTGCCAGCAGCCCTAAACCCCCTATAGAGGGGAGGGACAACAATGAGCAGTTCTTC,CASSPKPPIEGRDNNEQFF
TRBV10-3,.,.,TRBJ1-1,TGTGCCATCGGATCAAACTTGAACACTGAAGCTTTCTTT,CAIGSNLNTEAFF
TRBV7-2,.,.,TRBJ1-1,TGTGCCAGCAGCTTCGCTAAGGGGGGATACACTGAAGCTTTCTTT,CASSFAKGGYTEAFF
TRBV7-9,.,.,TRBJ1-3,TGTGCCAGCAGCCTAGCGGAGGGGACGGGAAACACCATATATTTT,CASSLAEGTGNTIYF
TRBV11-1,TRBD2,.,TRBJ2-1,TGTGCCAGCAGGGAAGGACTAGCGGGAGCTAATGAGCAGTTCTTC,CASREGLAGANEQFF
TRBV30,.,.,TRBJ1-1,TGTGCCTGGAGCCGGTGGGGTAACTTCACTGAAGCTTTCTTT,CAWSRWGNFTEAFF
TRBV11-2,.,.,TRBJ2-7,TGTGCCAGCAGCTTAGATCGGGTACGGCAGTACTTC,CASSLDRVRQYF
TRBV7-9,.,.,TRBJ1-6,TGTGCCAGCAGCCCCCTGGGGGATTCACCCCTCCACTTT,CASSPLGDSPLHF
TRBV19,TRBD1,.,TRBJ1-1,TGTGCCAGTAGTAAACAGACAGGGTCGGATGAAGCTTTCTTT,CASSKQTGSDEAFF
TRBV5-1,TRBD2,.,TRBJ2-3,TGCGCCAGCAGCTTGTTTTCTAGCGGGAGCACAGATACGCAGTATTTT,CASSLFSSGSTDTQYF
TRBV6-5,TRBD2,.,TRBJ2-1,TGTGCCAGCAGTTCACAGCGGACTAGCGTAGGCAATGAGCAGTTCTTC,CASSSQRTSVGNEQFF
TRBV5-5,.,.,TRBJ2-1,TGTGCCAGCAGCTTGCAGGGAGGCGAGCAGTTCTTC,CASSLQGGEQFF
TRBV10-2,.,.,TRBJ1-1,TGCGCCAGCAGTGATATGAACACTGAAGCTTTCTTT,CASSDMNTEAFF
TRBV3-1/TRBV3-2,TRBD1,once,TRBJ1-1,TGTGCCAGCAGCCAAGAAAGTGGACAGGACGAAGCTTTCTTT,CASSQESGQDEAFF
TRBV4-1,TRBD1,.,TRBJ1-1,TGCGCCAGCAGCCAAGCCGACAGGGTGGACACTGAAGCTTTCTTT,CASSQADRVDTEAFF